These T cell receptor beta chains were read from a single sample in a study of Ad26.COV2.S vaccination and SARS-CoV-2 variants. Produced via immunoSEQ multiplex PCR; TCRdb's table is partial and in-frame only. In the table there are roughly 400,000 clones, 92% of which are singletons. This sample comprised peripheral blood, obtained in a trial of Ad26.COV2.S vaccine versus placebo. The receptors were gathered from a person between 18 and 65 years old who received the Ad26.COV2.S COVID-19 vaccine or a placebo. Both conserved end residues are part of each CDR3. A D gene is named only where the DNA matches it firmly. Some rows mark clone size as missing; the rest say once, few, many or name a class of expanded clone.

D gene	clone size	V gene	J gene	CDR3 protein	CDR3 DNA
NA	NA	TRBV5-4	TRBJ2-1	CASTGMGGGAYNEQFF	TGTGCCAGCACCGGCATGGGCGGGGGCGCCTACAATGAGCAGTTCTTC
NA	once	TRBV6-1	TRBJ2-7	CASSEGGAYEQYF	TGTGCCAGCAGTGAGGGTGGGGCCTACGAGCAGTACTTC
NA	NA	TRBV27	TRBJ1-5	CATKDGGPNQPQHF	TGTGCCACCAAAGATGGGGGACCCAATCAGCCCCAGCATTTT
TRBD1	NA	TRBV6-5	TRBJ1-5	CASSDRAGQPQHF	TGTGCCAGCAGCGACAGGGCAGGCCAGCCCCAGCATTTT
NA	NA	TRBV28	TRBJ1-1	CASSLLGEAFF	TGTGCCAGCAGCCTCCTTGGGGAAGCTTTCTTT
NA	NA	TRBV30	TRBJ2-1	CAWSVVIYNEQFF	TGTGCCTGGAGTGTGGTCATTTACAATGAGCAGTTCTTC
TRBD2	NA	TRBV7-9	TRBJ2-5	CASSHLTAGIQETQYF	TGTGCCAGCAGCCACTTAACAGCGGGGATACAAGAGACCCAGTACTTC
NA	NA	TRBV14	TRBJ2-1	CASSQRGIHNEQFF	TGTGCCAGCAGCCAACGGGGGATCCACAATGAGCAGTTCTTC
NA	once	TRBV20-1	TRBJ2-7	CSVSNSYEQYF	TGCAGTGTCAGCAACAGCTACGAGCAGTACTTC
NA	few	TRBV6-1	TRBJ1-5	CASSGTTDWSNQPQHF	TGTGCCAGCAGTGGAACGACGGACTGGTCCAATCAGCCCCAGCATTTT
TRBD1	NA	TRBV5-6	TRBJ2-5	CASSLAGWGQGEKTQYF	TGTGCCAGCAGCTTGGCCGGATGGGGACAGGGTGAAAAGACCCAGTACTTC
NA	NA	TRBV7-2	TRBJ1-1	CASSLQMNTEAFF	TGTGCCAGCAGTCTGCAAATGAACACTGAAGCTTTCTTT
NA	NA	TRBV29-1	TRBJ1-1	CSVVGRGQNTEAFF	TGCAGCGTTGTAGGCAGGGGCCAGAACACTGAAGCTTTCTTT
NA	once	TRBV3-1/TRBV3-2	TRBJ1-5	CASSPPPGVGLDSNQPQHF	TGTGCCAGCTCACCCCCCCCCGGAGTAGGTTTAGATAGCAATCAGCCCCAGCATTTT
TRBD1	NA	TRBV6-2/TRBV6-3	TRBJ1-2	CASSYPRGSYGYTF	TGTGCCAGCAGTTACCCCAGGGGGTCCTACGGCTACACCTTC
TRBD2	NA	TRBV4-1	TRBJ2-5	CASSQVAGGLQETQYF	TGCGCCAGCAGCCAGGTAGCGGGGGGATTACAAGAGACCCAGTACTTC
NA	NA	TRBV10-2	TRBJ2-7	CASTEGISYYEQYF	TGCGCCAGCACCGAGGGGATCAGTTACTACGAGCAGTACTTC
TRBD1	NA	TRBV10-3	TRBJ1-1	CAISQTGAFTEAFF	TGTGCCATCAGTCAGACAGGGGCTTTCACTGAAGCTTTCTTT
NA	NA	TRBV3-1/TRBV3-2	TRBJ2-3	CASSQVSRGITTDTQYF	TGTGCCAGCAGCCAAGTCTCGAGAGGAATAACCACAGATACGCAGTATTTT
NA	NA	TRBV2	TRBJ2-7	CASSSFGGIYEQYF	TGTGCCAGCAGTTCCTTCGGAGGGATTTACGAGCAGTACTTC
NA	NA	TRBV7-2	TRBJ2-5	CASSSGFAEETQYF	TGTGCCAGCAGCTCAGGGTTTGCCGAAGAGACCCAGTACTTC
NA	NA	TRBV3-1/TRBV3-2	TRBJ2-7	CASSQDRRGLYEQYF	TGTGCCAGCAGCCAAGATCGGAGGGGGCTCTACGAGCAGTACTTC
TRBD1	NA	TRBV4-3	TRBJ2-5	CASSQDRWGTGETQYF	TGCGCCAGCAGCCAAGATCGCTGGGGGACAGGGGAGACCCAGTACTTC
TRBD2	NA	TRBV7-2	TRBJ2-1	CASSFQAGASYNEQFF	TGTGCCAGCAGCTTCCAAGCGGGGGCGTCCTACAATGAGCAGTTCTTC
NA	NA	TRBV30	TRBJ1-5	CAWSLRSGEPQHF	TGTGCCTGGAGCCTCAGGTCCGGGGAGCCCCAGCATTTT
NA	NA	TRBV30	TRBJ1-4	CAWSPKGPTNEKLFF	TGTGCCTGGAGTCCCAAGGGACCAACTAATGAAAAACTGTTTTTT
TRBD2	NA	TRBV5-4	TRBJ2-1	CASSTSGGYNEQFF	TGTGCCAGCAGTACTAGCGGGGGTTACAATGAGCAGTTCTTC
NA	NA	TRBV4-1	TRBJ2-6	CASGGVGSGANVLTF	TGCGCCAGCGGCGGTGTGGGATCTGGGGCCAACGTCCTGACTTTC
NA	once	TRBV7-2	TRBJ2-3	CASSKISDTQYF	TGTGCCAGCAGTAAGATTTCAGATACGCAGTATTTT
NA	NA	TRBV28	TRBJ1-2	CASNEKPEVYGYTF	TGTGCCAGCAACGAGAAGCCCGAAGTCTATGGCTACACCTTC
NA	once	TRBV7-2	TRBJ2-5	CASSLYGAQETQYF	TGTGCCAGCAGCTTATACGGAGCCCAAGAGACCCAGTACTTC
TRBD1	NA	TRBV6-6	TRBJ1-4	CASSYIQGAREKLFF	TGTGCCAGCAGTTATATACAGGGGGCACGAGAAAAACTGTTTTTT
TRBD1	few	TRBV10-3	TRBJ1-1	CAISESRDRENTEAFF	TGTGCCATCAGTGAGTCGAGGGACAGGGAGAACACTGAAGCTTTCTTT
NA	once	TRBV21-1	TRBJ1-4	CASSKAGEKLFF	TGTGCCAGCAGCAAGGCGGGGGAAAAACTGTTTTTT
NA	NA	TRBV5-5	TRBJ1-3	CASTHLTGNTIYF	TGTGCCAGCACCCATCTCACCGGAAACACCATATATTTT
TRBD1	NA	TRBV9	TRBJ2-3	CASSVMGQLYTDTQYF	TGTGCCAGCAGCGTTATGGGACAGCTATACACAGATACGCAGTATTTT
TRBD1	once	TRBV6-5	TRBJ2-5	CASTTTGTLQETQYF	TGTGCCAGCACCACGACAGGGACACTCCAAGAGACCCAGTACTTC
NA	NA	TRBV2	TRBJ2-5	CASSPGVARGGTQYF	TGTGCCAGCAGCCCGGGGGTAGCCCGAGGGGGGACCCAGTACTTC
NA	NA	TRBV5-1	TRBJ1-1	CASSLVTGPNTEAFF	TGCGCCAGCAGCTTGGTAACAGGACCGAACACTGAAGCTTTCTTT
NA	few	TRBV10-1	TRBJ2-7	CASSEEVFSEQYF	TGCGCCAGCAGTGAGGAGGTATTCTCCGAGCAGTACTTC
TRBD1	NA	TRBV9	TRBJ2-7	CASSVGTGGFYEQYF	TGTGCCAGCAGCGTCGGGACAGGGGGTTTTTACGAGCAGTACTTC
NA	NA	TRBV7-6	TRBJ1-1	CASSPQGIAEAFF	TGTGCCAGCAGCCCCCAAGGGATTGCTGAAGCTTTCTTT
TRBD1	NA	TRBV5-6	TRBJ1-1	CASSTQDRRENEAFF	TGTGCCAGCAGCACTCAGGACAGGAGAGAAAATGAAGCTTTCTTT
NA	NA	TRBV29-1	TRBJ1-2	CSVDSVLYGYTF	TGCAGCGTTGACTCAGTACTCTATGGCTACACCTTC
TRBD1	NA	TRBV14	TRBJ2-1	CASSLLQGVRFF	TGTGCCAGCAGCCTGTTACAGGGGGTACGATTCTTC
NA	NA	TRBV7-6	TRBJ2-3	CASSQTGAADTQYF	TGTGCCAGCAGCCAAACGGGGGCCGCAGATACGCAGTATTTT
TRBD1	NA	TRBV19	TRBJ2-2	CASSNRTGHTGELFF	TGTGCCAGTAGTAACCGGACAGGCCACACCGGGGAGCTGTTTTTT
NA	NA	TRBV11-2	TRBJ1-2	CASSHGLLGYTF	TGTGCCAGCAGCCACGGACTTCTAGGCTACACCTTC
TRBD1	NA	TRBV18	TRBJ2-3	CASSPRGTGVADTQYF	TGTGCCAGCTCACCACGGGGGACAGGGGTCGCAGATACGCAGTATTTT
TRBD1	NA	TRBV4-3	TRBJ1-1	CASSPWTGRGHEAFF	TGCGCCAGCAGCCCTTGGACAGGGAGGGGACATGAAGCTTTCTTT
TRBD1	NA	TRBV6-2/TRBV6-3	TRBJ1-6	CASSYTTDRESYNSPLHF	TGTGCCAGCAGTTACACAACGGACAGGGAATCCTATAATTCACCCCTCCACTTT
NA	NA	TRBV25-1	TRBJ1-1	CASSPGGNTEAFF	TGTGCCAGCAGTCCGGGGGGGAACACTGAAGCTTTCTTT